The source of this T cell receptor (beta chain) is a study of human T cells and chemical hapten exposure. As for the study in general: TCR yield per sample varied, mainly due to pooled library volumes.

TCRdb ran MiXCR on the RACE reads and lists one entry per CDR3 protein. This table holds about 350,000 distinct CDR3 sequences, 4.5% to 5.5% found once. This clonotype has ten or more counts. The germline V gene encodes CDR1 MNHEY and CDR2 SVGAGI. The CDR3 totals 19 residues. The V and J ends lost 1 base and 1 base, in that order; junction bases with no gene match: 6. Time point given: pre-sensitization, week 0. Treatment denoted: therapeutic diphenylcyclopropenone sensitization with weekly scalp DPC. The chain recombines TRBV6-5 with TRBJ2-2; TRBD2 aligns across 13 bases. The clonotype comes from a woman aged 18-35 years with alopecia areata. Some clones in this sample may be carry-over from other donors' samples. This sample comprised whole blood, obtained in connection with sensitization to the hapten diphenylcyclopropenone (DPC). CDR3 region: CASSYLGTSGDQNTGELFF. The CDR3 DNA reads as TGTGCCAGCAGTTACTTAGGGACTAGCGGGGACCAGAACACCGGGGAGCTGTTTTTT.